The 10 T cell receptor beta chains below come from one sample, sequenced in a study of regulatory T cells in long-lasting Graves disease. Described time point: persistent/refractory GD, antithyroid drugs over 5 years with positive TRAb. Extracted RNA from PBMCs served as the source of the TCR library. The TCR beta library used iRepertoire HTBI primers with Arm-PCR amplification of CDR3. Each CDR3 protein is one row after TCRdb ran MiXCR on the multiplex PCR reads. The sample comprises over 300,000 distinct CDR3 sequences, around 20% of which are singletons, and less than 30% rests with the top ten. The sequences come from peripheral blood mononuclear cells (PBMCs), collected when the disease was refractory, from a patient treated with antithyroid drugs. These receptors originate from a female donor with Graves disease.

This clonotype was recorded at least ten times. The J gene is TRBJ2-5, the V gene TRBV7-2; D gene unclear. Germline V CDR1 and CDR2: SGHTA, FQGNSA. V was shortened by 4 bases and J by 4 bases, with 13 bases between the two germline ends. This CDR3 has 14 amino acids. The DNA of the CDR3 is TGTGCCAGCAGCTCTAGGACCGGCGGAGAGACCCAGTACTTC. It yields the protein CASSSRTGGETQYF.

This clonotype was seen only a few times. The chain uses TRBV6-4 and TRBJ1-5, with 7 bases lining up with TRBD1. J was trimmed by 0 bases and V by 7 bases; bases with no gene match: 15. CDR3 length: 18 amino acids. Germline V gene lookup returns CDR1 MRHNA and CDR2 SNTAGT. CDR3 in DNA: TGTGCCAGCACTAAGAGACAGGGAAGCCCCCCTAGCAATCAGCCCCAGCATTTT. It translates to CASTKRQGSPPSNQPQHF.

This clonotype was counted many times. CDR3 region: CASSLGPGAGETQYF. CDR3 sequence (DNA): TGTGCCAGCAGCTTAGGTCCTGGGGCGGGGGAGACCCAGTACTTC. The chain combines TRBV7-2 with TRBJ2-5, with a weak D call TRBD2 (6 bases). The V gene's germline CDR1 is SGHTA and CDR2 FQGNSA. V shed 1 base and J shed 5 bases, with 14 bases lying between them. The CDR3 is 15 amino acids.

The DNA for the CDR3 is TGTGCCAGCAGCCATAACGGTCCTCGAGGGTGGGATGAGCAGTTCTTC. It codes for CASSHNGPRGWDEQFF. The rearrangement links TRBV28 to TRBJ2-1; D might be TRBD2 (5 bases). The V end was cut by 6 bases, the J end by 8 bases, with 23 bases between. CDR3 length: 16 residues. Germline values: CDR1 MDHEN, CDR2 SYDVKM.

This clonotype was seen more than once but under ten times. The chain links TRBV12-3 or TRBV12-4 to TRBJ1-1; possibly TRBD1 for D (6 bases). V shed 3 bases and J shed 1 base, with 9 bases lying between them. The CDR3 is 14 residues long. The CDR3 coding sequence is TGTGCCAGCAGTTTCATAGGGGGGAACACTGAAGCTTTCTTT. It yields the protein CASSFIGGNTEAFF.

CDR3 sequence: CASSYSGENIQYF. The DNA for the CDR3 is TGTGCCAGCAGTTACTCAGGCGAAAACATTCAGTACTTC. The V and J genes are TRBV6-5 and TRBJ2-4; no definite D call. With 0 bases removed from V and 5 bases from J, the gap between germline ends came to 5 bases. This CDR3 spans 13 amino acids. Germline CDR1 reads MNHEY; CDR2 reads SVGAGI.

This clonotype was counted at least ten times. The V and J genes are TRBV5-1 and TRBJ2-7; maybe TRBD1 (5 bases). The CDR3 length is 18 residues. Germline CDR1 and CDR2: SGHRS and YFSETQ. V was pared by 2 bases and J by 6 bases, with 27 bases between. The CDR3 sequence: CASSFVPVDIPGSAEQYF. CDR3 DNA sequence: TGCGCCAGCAGCTTTGTGCCCGTGGATATCCCAGGGTCGGCCGAGCAGTACTTC.

In this sample, this clonotype turned up many times. The genes are TRBV28 and TRBJ1-1; D possibly corresponds to TRBD1 (5 bases). Trimming took off 5 bases at V and 6 bases at J, with 16 bases between the two ends. Germline V gives CDR1 MDHEN, CDR2 SYDVKM. This CDR3 contains 14 residues. CDR3 sequence: CASSPTGVGAEAFF. The CDR3 nucleotides are TGTGCCAGCAGTCCCACGGGGGTAGGCGCTGAAGCTTTCTTT.

As regards this clonotype: A single base separates this from a much larger clone, so it may be a read error. The gene calls are TRBV2 and TRBJ1-5; tentative D call: TRBD1 (5 bases). Germline V gene data show CDR1 as SNHLY and CDR2 as FYNNEI. V was shortened by 5 bases and J by 4 bases, with 9 bases between the two germline ends. The CDR3 is made up of 13 amino acids. The CDR3, as DNA: TGTGCCAGCAGTTGGGCAGGGAATCAGCCCCAGCATTTT. Amino acid sequence: CASSWAGNQPQHF.

On this clonotype: This may be a read error: a much more frequent sequence differs by one nucleotide. The chain couples TRBV30 to TRBJ1-6; 9 nucleotides line up with TRBD1. CDR3 length: 13 amino acids. Germline-derived CDR1 and CDR2 are GTSNPN and SVGIG (reference sequence). J was trimmed by 12 bases and V by 4 bases; bases with no gene match: 7. Written as DNA, the CDR3 is TGTGCCTGGACGGACAGGGGAGCATTACCCCTCCACTTT. Translated, it gives CAWTDRGALPLHF.